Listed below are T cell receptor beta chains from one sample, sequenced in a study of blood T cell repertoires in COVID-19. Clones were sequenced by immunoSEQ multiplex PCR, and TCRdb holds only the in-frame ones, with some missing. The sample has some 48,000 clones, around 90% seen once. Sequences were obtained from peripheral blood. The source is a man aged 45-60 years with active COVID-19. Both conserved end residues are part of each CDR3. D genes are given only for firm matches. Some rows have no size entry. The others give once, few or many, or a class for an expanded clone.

CASSPGLAGSDEQFF TRBJ2-1 TRBV5-1 TRBD2 .
CASSRDRRDGNEQFF TRBJ2-1 TRBV7-8 . .
CASSPAGETQYF TRBJ2-5 TRBV18 . .
CASSFELRSVGELFF TRBJ2-2 TRBV5-4 . .
CASSLAEAQGYGYTF TRBJ1-2 TRBV5-1 . .
CASSQVAGEIYGYTF TRBJ1-2 TRBV4-3 . .
CATRLSNTGELFF TRBJ2-2 TRBV6-5 . .
CASRETGLWNTGELFF TRBJ2-2 TRBV6-4 TRBD1 .
CASSLPQGQGKETQYF TRBJ2-5 TRBV5-1 TRBD1 .
CASSYSGLMNTEAFF TRBJ1-1 TRBV6-6 . .
CASSKSLTFGDGYTF TRBJ1-2 TRBV5-6 . once
CASSLGEAGPYQETQYF TRBJ2-5 TRBV11-3 TRBD2 .
CASSLGFDEQFF TRBJ2-1 TRBV11-2 . .
CASGLVHGGRTDTQYF TRBJ2-3 TRBV12-5 . .
CASSQEIQGAFPETQYF TRBJ2-5 TRBV4-3 TRBD1 .
CASDTGGWGTDTQYF TRBJ2-3 TRBV19 TRBD1 .
CAWSVASGQPQHF TRBJ1-5 TRBV30 . .
CATGQGWTEAFF TRBJ1-1 TRBV28 TRBD1 .
CASSPTRSDEQFF TRBJ2-1 TRBV3-1/TRBV3-2 . .
CSASLGRDTEAFF TRBJ1-1 TRBV20-1 . .
CASSLSPGQGGDGYTF TRBJ1-2 TRBV18 TRBD1 .
CASSITGIEAEAFF TRBJ1-1 TRBV5-1 . once
CASAGTGDSPLHF TRBJ1-6 TRBV27 TRBD1 .
CASSWDITGSGNTIYF TRBJ1-3 TRBV7-2 . .
CASSLYRQGRTGELFF TRBJ2-2 TRBV7-9 TRBD1 .
CASSSPSSGETQYF TRBJ2-5 TRBV7-9 . .
CASSQLGRVKTEAFF TRBJ1-1 TRBV6-5 . .
CASSELVGSGFQETQYF TRBJ2-5 TRBV25-1 . .
CASRRRDTSRETQYF TRBJ2-5 TRBV2 . .
CASSYAGGHNNIYTF TRBJ1-2 TRBV6-6 . .
CASSPLAGGTGELFF TRBJ2-2 TRBV5-1 TRBD2 .
CASRRTTSGETQYF TRBJ2-5 TRBV6-5 . once
CASSRAQGATGNTIYF TRBJ1-3 TRBV6-2/TRBV6-3 TRBD1 .
CASSSTSGYSGELFF TRBJ2-2 TRBV5-1 TRBD2 .
CASRTGMANEKLFF TRBJ1-4 TRBV2 TRBD1 .
CSVARGGDYGYTF TRBJ1-2 TRBV29-1 . .
CASSLVQGVTGELFF TRBJ2-2 TRBV5-6 . .
CASSQPYRGSSGELFF TRBJ2-2 TRBV4-1 TRBD1 .
CASISTSGGARGTGELFF TRBJ2-2 TRBV5-6 TRBD2 .
CASSEYVAGEHNEQFF TRBJ2-1 TRBV25-1 TRBD2 .
CASREGGTDTQYF TRBJ2-3 TRBV7-2 . .
CASSPGLNYGYTF TRBJ1-2 TRBV4-3 . once
CASSYGTAEYEQYF TRBJ2-7 TRBV6-2/TRBV6-3 TRBD1 .
CASSLQGIPNYGYTF TRBJ1-2 TRBV5-1 TRBD1 .
CASRGGGANVLTF TRBJ2-6 TRBV10-2 . few
CASSQEWRGANTEAFF TRBJ1-1 TRBV4-2 . .
CASGRQGRHQETQYF TRBJ2-5 TRBV5-1 TRBD1 .
CASSSPASRGTDTQYF TRBJ2-3 TRBV5-1 . .
CASSSTTGGSEQFF TRBJ2-1 TRBV5-1 TRBD2 .
CAWRRLLASANTGELFF TRBJ2-2 TRBV30 . .
CASSPPIRGLEDLRTHTQYF TRBJ2-3 TRBV18 TRBD2 .
CASSSPTWIGTGELFF TRBJ2-2 TRBV27 . few
CASSLGRQVSDTQYF TRBJ2-3 TRBV5-4 . .
CASSYPASEQFF TRBJ2-1 TRBV27 . .
CASSLITSGSYNEQFF TRBJ2-1 TRBV5-1 TRBD2 .